Sequencing of this TCR beta chain was carried out in a study of cytomegalovirus exposure and HLA in healthy donors. About the research overall: Falling in the Caucasian-associated ancestry cluster were 81% of approximately 410 genotyped donors. Study results and caveats: The authors assumed roughly uniform sequencing depth across donors for presence/absence analyses. With high specificity and sensitivity, the classifier reportedly diagnosed cytomegalovirus status. The study designated about 180 TCR beta chains cytomegalovirus-associated.

Per the germline V gene, CDR1 is SEHNR and CDR2 is FQNEAQ (reference sequence). J gave up 2 bases and V 2 bases, and 11 bases lay outside the gene matches. The CDR3 spans 17 residues. It was with 60 Vbeta and 13 Jbeta primers that the PCR ran. The table came from immunoSEQ multiplex PCR; TCRdb's copy has only in-frame clones and leaves some out. The sample holds roughly 100,000 clones, roughly 85% seen once. A single count supports this clone. Its antigen is undetermined. What was sequenced was PBMCs. The J gene is TRBJ2-7, the V gene TRBV7-9; 8 nucleotides match TRBD1. This clonotype was sampled from a woman aged 40 to 49 in good health and CMV-seronegative. The CDR3 DNA reads as TGTGCCAGCAGCTTAACGCGGGACAGGTTACACGCCTACGAGCAGTACTTC. The encoded protein is CASSLTRDRLHAYEQYF.